The 3 T cell receptor beta chains reported below all come from one sample, sequenced in a study of early T cells in non-severe SARS-CoV-2 infection (TCRdb year 2021). Library preparation used 5' RACE. TCRdb names NextSeq 500 as the instrument used. The public sequencing data were trimmed at Q25 with fastp and processed into clonotypes with MiXCR by TCRdb, which kept only in-frame beta chains. Rows are combined by CDR3 protein, so each entry shows the most common genes and DNA. The sample has some 81,000 distinct CDR3 sequences on record, less than 20% of them singletons. The ten most abundant clones make up approximately 2.9% of the sample. Sequencing was done on a sample of whole blood. The receptor set was obtained from an adult who was a healthcare worker with PCR-confirmed SARS-CoV-2 infection or an uninfected control (not recorded which).

In its sample, this clonotype was seen a few times. V usage is TRBV20-1 and J usage is TRBJ2-2; TRBD2 agrees at 9 bases. CDR1 and CDR2 (germline): DFQATT, SNEGSKA (reference sequence). Trimming at V came to 7 bases and at J to 1 base, leaving 4 bases not matched to a gene. The CDR3 length is 14 residues. The CDR3 region has the DNA TGCAGTGGATTGACTAGCGGGAACACCGGGGAGCTGTTTTTT. Protein product: CSGLTSGNTGELFF.

The genes are TRBV11-3 and TRBJ2-1, with D possibly being TRBD1 (5 bases). Germline values: CDR1 SGHNT, CDR2 YENEEA. The V end lost 4 bases, the J end lost 2 bases, and 12 bases lay between the germline ends. The CDR3 totals 15 residues. The CDR3 reads CASSSARQTYNEQFF. The CDR3 DNA follows: TGTGCCAGCAGCTCTGCGAGACAGACCTACAATGAGCAGTTCTTC.

Only a few counts were recorded for this clonotype. This chain connects TRBV24-1 to TRBJ1-2, with 9 positions matching TRBD1. The CDR3 extends over 15 amino acids. Germline lookup yields CDR1 KGHDR and CDR2 SFDVKD. V lost 3 bases to trimming and J lost 4 bases; unmatched junction nucleotides: 5. CDR3 sequence: CATSDPPGQGYGYTF. The CDR3 nucleotides are TGTGCCACCAGTGATCCCCCGGGACAGGGCTATGGCTACACCTTC.